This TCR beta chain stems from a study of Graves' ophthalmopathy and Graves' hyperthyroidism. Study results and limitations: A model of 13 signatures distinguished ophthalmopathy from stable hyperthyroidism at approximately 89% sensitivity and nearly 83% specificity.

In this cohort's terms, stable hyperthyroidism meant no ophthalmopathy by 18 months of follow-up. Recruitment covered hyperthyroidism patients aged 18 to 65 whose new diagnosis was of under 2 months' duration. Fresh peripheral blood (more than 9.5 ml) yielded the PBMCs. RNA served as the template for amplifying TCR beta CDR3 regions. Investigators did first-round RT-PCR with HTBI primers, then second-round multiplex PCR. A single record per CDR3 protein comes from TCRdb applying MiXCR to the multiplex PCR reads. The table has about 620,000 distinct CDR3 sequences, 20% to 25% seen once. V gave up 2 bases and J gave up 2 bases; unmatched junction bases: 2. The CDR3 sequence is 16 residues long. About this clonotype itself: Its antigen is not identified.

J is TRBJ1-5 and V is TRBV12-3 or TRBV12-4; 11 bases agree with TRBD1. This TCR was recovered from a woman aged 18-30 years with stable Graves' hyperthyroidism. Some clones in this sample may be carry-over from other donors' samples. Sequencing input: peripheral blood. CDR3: CASSLRTGGGNQPQHF. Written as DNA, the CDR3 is TGTGCCAGCAGTTTAAGGACAGGGGGCGGCAATCAGCCCCAGCATTTT.